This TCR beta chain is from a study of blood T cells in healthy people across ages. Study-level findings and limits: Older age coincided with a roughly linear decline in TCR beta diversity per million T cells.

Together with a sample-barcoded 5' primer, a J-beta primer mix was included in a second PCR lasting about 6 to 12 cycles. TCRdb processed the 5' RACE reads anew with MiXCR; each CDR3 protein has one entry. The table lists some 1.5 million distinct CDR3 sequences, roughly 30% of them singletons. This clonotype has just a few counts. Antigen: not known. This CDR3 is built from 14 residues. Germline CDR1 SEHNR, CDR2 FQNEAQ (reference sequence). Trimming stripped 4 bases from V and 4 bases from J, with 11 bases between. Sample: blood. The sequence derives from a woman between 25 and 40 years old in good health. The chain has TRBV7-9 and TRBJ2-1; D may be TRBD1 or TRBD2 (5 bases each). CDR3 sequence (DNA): TGTGCCAGCAGCTCTCGAGGGGATTACAATGAGCAGTTCTTC. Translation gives CASSSRGDYNEQFF.